These 3 T cell receptor beta chains share one sample of origin, sequenced in a study of breast tumors, draining lymph nodes, adjacent tissues. Each CDR3 protein gets one entry after TCRdb re-called the multiplex PCR reads with MiXCR. The sample includes 150,000 to 200,000 distinct CDR3 sequences, 30% to 40% of them seen just once. Samples came from axillary lymph nodes draining the breast cancer. Sequencing was carried out using axillary lymph node tissue. The receptors were sampled from a female donor with breast cancer. Some clones in this sample may be carry-over from other donors' samples.

This clonotype has a count of ten or more. V is TRBV28 and J is TRBJ1-2; D possibly corresponds to TRBD1 (5 bases). The germline gives CDR1 MDHEN, CDR2 SYDVKM. This CDR3 contains 12 residues. The V end lost 3 bases, the J end lost 7 bases, and 9 bases lay between the germline ends. The CDR3 DNA reads TGTGCCAGCAGTTTGGTCCAGGGTGGCTACACCTTC. Residues: CASSLVQGGYTF.

Only one count was recorded for this clonotype. A read error is possible here, since a much larger clone lies one base away. The J gene is TRBJ2-6, the V gene TRBV3-1; D might be TRBD2 (5 bases). The germline V gene encodes CDR1 LGHDT and CDR2 YNNKEL (reference sequence). The CDR3 length is 17 residues. V lost 4 bases, J lost 0 bases, and 13 bases lay in between. The CDR3 DNA reads TGTGCCAGCAGCCGAGTGGCGGCGGGCTCTGGGGCCAACGTCCTGACTTTC. It is translated as CASSRVAAGSGANVLTF.

There are many counts of this clonotype. The rearrangement links TRBV5-1 to TRBJ2-3, with D possibly matching TRBD1 (8 bases). Per the germline V gene, CDR1 is SGHRS and CDR2 is YFSETQ. This CDR3 spans 18 amino acids. Trimming pared 0 bases from V and 1 base from J, leaving 18 bases between. The CDR3 DNA reads TGCGCCAGCAGCTTGGCCGGAGGTACAGGGGGGGGCACAGATACGCAGTATTTT. It codes for CASSLAGGTGGGTDTQYF.